A selection of T cell receptor beta chains follows, all from one sample in a study of early T cells in non-severe SARS-CoV-2 infection. TCRdb re-called the 5' RACE reads through MiXCR, storing one row per CDR3 protein. Among about 49,000 distinct CDR3 sequences, about 11% were seen once, and the ten largest hold 9.1%. The sequencing input was whole blood. These receptors all stem from an adult who was a healthcare worker with PCR-confirmed SARS-CoV-2 infection or an uninfected control (not recorded which). CDR3s include the opening cysteine and the closing phenylalanine or tryptophan. The order of the fields is clone size, J gene, D gene, V gene, CDR3 DNA, CDR3 protein. The D gene is left open where the match is weak. Expanded clones get a size class; other rows say once, few or many, or leave the size out.

abundance: many
j_gene: TRBJ2-1
d_gene: TRBD2
v_gene: TRBV24-1
CDR3nt: TGTGCCACCAGTGATCGTGCTAGCGGGATAATAGATGAGCAGTTCTTC
CDR3aa: CATSDRASGIIDEQFF

abundance: many
j_gene: TRBJ1-1
d_gene: NA
v_gene: TRBV20-1
CDR3nt: TGCAGTGCTATCTGGCCGGGGGATTTGTCGAACACTGAAGCTTTCTTT
CDR3aa: CSAIWPGDLSNTEAFF

abundance: many
j_gene: TRBJ1-4
d_gene: NA
v_gene: TRBV29-1
CDR3nt: TGCAGCGTTGAAGCCGGGGGGATGAAAAAACTGTTTTTT
CDR3aa: CSVEAGGMKKLFF

abundance: NA
j_gene: TRBJ2-7
d_gene: NA
v_gene: TRBV29-1
CDR3nt: TGCAGCGTTGGGGGTACCTCCTACGAGCAGTACTTC
CDR3aa: CSVGGTSYEQYF

abundance: NA
j_gene: TRBJ1-4
d_gene: NA
v_gene: TRBV29-1
CDR3nt: TGCAGCGTTGGACGGGCCCGTGAAAAACTGTTTTTT
CDR3aa: CSVGRAREKLFF

abundance: few
j_gene: TRBJ2-3
d_gene: NA
v_gene: TRBV24-1
CDR3nt: TGTGCCACCAGTGATTTCCGGGGAGGTGGGGTAACAGATACGCAGTATTTT
CDR3aa: CATSDFRGGGVTDTQYF

abundance: NA
j_gene: TRBJ1-1
d_gene: NA
v_gene: TRBV12-3/TRBV12-4
CDR3nt: TGTGCCAGCAGTCCGCGAGGGGGGCTGTACACTGAAGCTTTCTTT
CDR3aa: CASSPRGGLYTEAFF

abundance: NA
j_gene: TRBJ2-7
d_gene: TRBD1
v_gene: TRBV29-1
CDR3nt: TGCAGCGTTGAGGGACTGCAAACAGGGGGCCGGGGCTCCTACGAGCAGTACTTC
CDR3aa: CSVEGLQTGGRGSYEQYF

abundance: many
j_gene: TRBJ1-2
d_gene: NA
v_gene: TRBV29-1
CDR3nt: TGCAGCGTACCCGACAGAGGGAACTATGGCTACACCTTC
CDR3aa: CSVPDRGNYGYTF

abundance: few
j_gene: TRBJ1-6
d_gene: NA
v_gene: TRBV9
CDR3nt: TGTGCCAGCAGCGTAGATAGCTCCTATAATTCACCCCTCCACTTT
CDR3aa: CASSVDSSYNSPLHF

abundance: many
j_gene: TRBJ2-7
d_gene: NA
v_gene: TRBV7-2
CDR3nt: TGTGCCAGCAGCACAATACCAGGTGGTTCCTACGAGCAGTACTTC
CDR3aa: CASSTIPGGSYEQYF

abundance: NA
j_gene: TRBJ2-2
d_gene: NA
v_gene: TRBV7-2
CDR3nt: TGTGCCAGCATCCTAGCCCCCAACACCGGGGAGCTGTTTTTT
CDR3aa: CASILAPNTGELFF